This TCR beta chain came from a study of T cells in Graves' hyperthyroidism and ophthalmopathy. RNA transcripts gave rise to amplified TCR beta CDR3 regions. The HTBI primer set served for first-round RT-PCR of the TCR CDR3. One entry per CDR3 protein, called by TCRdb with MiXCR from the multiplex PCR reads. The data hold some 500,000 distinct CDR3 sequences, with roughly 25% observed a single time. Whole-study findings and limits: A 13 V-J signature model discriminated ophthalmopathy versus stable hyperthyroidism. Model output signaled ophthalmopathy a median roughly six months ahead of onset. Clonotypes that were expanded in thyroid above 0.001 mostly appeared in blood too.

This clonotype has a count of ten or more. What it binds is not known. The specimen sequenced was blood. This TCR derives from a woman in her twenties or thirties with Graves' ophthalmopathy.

The CDR3 is CATSQDRSSSYEQYF. The CDR3 coding sequence is TGTGCCACCAGCCAGGACAGATCCAGCTCCTACGAGCAGTACTTC. The V and J genes are TRBV15 and TRBJ2-7, with D tentatively TRBD1 (6 bases). Trimming took off 5 bases at V and 0 bases at J, with 14 bases between the two ends. The CDR3 is 15 residues long. The germline gives CDR1 LNHNV, CDR2 YYDKDF (reference sequence).